These 31 T cell receptor beta chains originate from one sample sequenced in a study of cytomegalovirus exposure and HLA in healthy donors. The PCR used 60 Vbeta and 13 Jbeta primers. Measured with immunoSEQ multiplex PCR; TCRdb has only the in-frame clones, and not every one. Of more than 85,000 clones listed, over 60% are singletons. The specimen sequenced was PBMCs. These receptors were collected from a man aged 35-49 years in good health and CMV-seropositive.

This chain joins TRBV11-2 and TRBJ1-1; the D gene is possibly TRBD1 (5 bases). With 1 base removed from V and 7 bases from J, the gap between germline ends came to 7 bases. The CDR3 has 12 residues. The germline gives CDR1 SGHAT, CDR2 FQNNGV. The CDR3 spells CASSLGGVEAFF. In DNA form, the CDR3 reads TGTGCCAGCAGCTTAGGGGGGGTTGAAGCTTTCTTT.

V gene TRBV7-6 combines with J gene TRBJ2-5; 13 nucleotides align to TRBD2. Germline trimming cut 5 bases from V and 4 bases from J; bases unmatched to any gene: 10. The CDR3 runs to 17 residues. CDR1 is SGHVS and CDR2 is FNYEAQ in the germline V gene. This CDR3 reads CASSLRTSGSWAETQYF. The DNA of the CDR3 is TGTGCCAGCAGCCTCCGGACTAGCGGGAGTTGGGCAGAGACCCAGTACTTC.

With regard to this clone: At one end, the junction sequence differs from germline, possibly due to a read error. The CDR3 spells CASSDPGQGAVNSQYF. The DNA for the CDR3 is TGTGCCAGCAGTGACCCGGGTCAGGGGGCGGTAAACAGTCAGTACTTC. The chain couples TRBV6-1 to TRBJ2-4, with TRBD1 matching over 8 bases. The CDR3 contains 16 residues. CDR1 MNHNS and CDR2 SASEGT come from the germline V gene.

V is TRBV19 and J is TRBJ2-7, with 7 nucleotides matching TRBD1. The CDR3 is made up of 13 amino acids. Germline CDR1 is LNHDA and CDR2 is SQIVND (reference sequence). V dropped 10 bases and J dropped 3; count of bases not matched to a gene: 9. This CDR3 reads CAKIQGERYEQYF. CDR3 DNA: TGTGCCAAAATCCAGGGGGAACGCTACGAGCAGTACTTC.

As concerns this clone: At one end, the junction sequence differs from germline, possibly due to a read error. The chain links TRBV11-3 to TRBJ2-6; a possible D gene is TRBD1 (6 bases). Germline CDR1 and CDR2: SGHNT and YENEEA. The CDR3 totals 15 residues. Written as DNA, the CDR3 is TGTGCCAGCAGCTTAGGGGGCGCAGGGGCCAACGGCCTGACTTTC. The encoded protein is CASSLGGAGANGLTF.

This rearrangement joins TRBV7-9 to TRBJ2-1; D gene ambiguous. Germline assignment: CDR1 SEHNR and CDR2 FQNEAQ (reference sequence). Trimming shortened V by 2 bases and J by 9 bases, and 8 bases separated the two germline ends. The CDR3 length is 12 residues. Here the CDR3 DNA reads TGTGCCAGCAGCTTATATATTCCTGAGCAGTTCTTC. Protein: CASSLYIPEQFF.

The chain carries TRBV2 and TRBJ1-5; TRBD1 agrees at 9 bases. V shed 10 bases and J 3 bases; nucleotides not matched to a gene: 7. Germline assignment: CDR1 SNHLY and CDR2 FYNNEI. CDR3 length: 14 residues. CDR3 loop: CATQDRGLNQPQHF. The CDR3 nucleotides read TGTGCCACCCAGGACAGGGGCCTCAATCAGCCCCAGCATTTT.

The chain is built from TRBV14 and TRBJ2-1, with TRBD2 matching 7 bases. Germline V gives CDR1 SGHDN, CDR2 FVKESK. V shed 1 base, J shed 2 bases, and the junction held 2 bases outside the gene matches. The CDR3 spans 15 residues. CDR3 protein: CASSQAGTTYNEQFF. CDR3 coding DNA: TGTGCCAGCAGCCAAGCCGGGACTACCTACAATGAGCAGTTCTTC.

The chain recombines TRBV5-5 with TRBJ1-2, with a weak D call TRBD1 (5 bases). CDR1 is SGHKS, CDR2 YYEKEE, per germline (reference sequence). The CDR3 spans 13 residues. The V and J ends lost 1 base and 7 bases respectively, with 11 bases between them. The CDR3 coding sequence is TGTGCCAGCAGCTTGTTGCAGGGAGGTGGCTACACCTTC. It encodes CASSLLQGGGYTF.

The chain is built from TRBV11-3 and TRBJ1-1; D not certain. The CDR3 consists of 14 residues. V was clipped by 2 bases and J by 1 base, with 8 bases between them. Germline CDR1 SGHNT, CDR2 YENEEA. CDR3 region: CASSLSGQNTEAFF. CDR3 DNA: TGTGCCAGCAGCTTATCAGGTCAGAACACTGAAGCTTTCTTT.

The rearrangement uses TRBV6-5 and TRBJ1-6; a weak D match, TRBD1 (6 bases). Looked up from germline, CDR1 is MNHEY and CDR2 is SVGAGI. The CDR3 loop spans 16 amino acids. V was clipped by 2 bases and J by 4 bases, with 12 bases between them. CDR3 region: CASSYESRGYNSPLHF. CDR3 bases: TGTGCCAGCAGTTACGAGAGCAGGGGATATAATTCACCCCTCCACTTT.

The chain has TRBV5-5 and TRBJ2-7; 8 bases are shared with TRBD1. V was pared by 4 bases and J by 6 bases, with 6 bases of the junction left unmatched. Germline values: CDR1 SGHKS, CDR2 YYEKEE (reference sequence). CDR3 size: 13 residues. The CDR3 here is CASSPSTGVEQYF. The DNA for the CDR3 is TGTGCCAGCAGCCCCTCGACAGGGGTCGAGCAGTACTTC.

This clone was recorded a few times. The chain has TRBV6-5 and TRBJ2-7, with 10 nucleotides matching TRBD1. The V gene end was trimmed by 2 bases and the J gene end by 12 bases; junction bases not matched to a gene: 10. CDR3 length equals 14 residues. Germline CDR1 MNHEY, CDR2 SVGAGI. CDR3 protein: CASSYAGQGGPRYF. CDR3 sequence (DNA): TGTGCCAGCAGTTACGCCGGACAGGGGGGTCCGCGGTACTTC.

This sequence joins TRBV28 and TRBJ1-2; D is possibly TRBD1 (5 bases). Germline V lookup: CDR1 MDHEN, CDR2 SYDVKM. The CDR3 consists of 14 residues. Trimming took off 7 bases at V and 4 bases at J, with 16 bases between the two ends. Here the CDR3 reads CASIPGGGTYGYTF. CDR3 sequence (DNA): TGTGCCAGCATCCCGGGGGGAGGGACCTATGGCTACACCTTC.

The chain has TRBV7-2 and TRBJ2-5, with D possibly matching TRBD1 (5 bases). Germline V CDR1 and CDR2: SGHTA, FQGNSA. Trimming pared 3 bases from V and 1 base from J, leaving 15 bases between. This CDR3 has 16 amino acids. The CDR3: CASSFGASPSQETQYF. In DNA, the CDR3 is TGTGCCAGCAGCTTTGGGGCCAGCCCGTCCCAAGAGACCCAGTACTTC. Filled out from reference TRBV7-2 and TRBJ2-5, the complete variable domain reads GAGVSQSPSNKVTEKGKDVELRCDPISGHTALYWYRQSLGQGLEFLIYFQGNSAPDKSGLPSDRFSAERTGGSVSTLTIQRTQQEDSAVYLCASSFGASPSQETQYFGPGTRLLVL.

This clone has only one observation. V and J are TRBV5-6 and TRBJ2-2; TRBD1 might be the D (6 bases). Germline V gene lookup returns CDR1 SGHDT and CDR2 YYEEEE. Trimming removed 2 bases from V and 7 bases from J, with 15 bases in between. This CDR3 is 15 amino acids long. CDR3 in amino acids: CASSFNPRGVGELFF. The DNA for the CDR3 is TGTGCCAGCAGCTTTAACCCCAGGGGCGTCGGGGAGCTGTTTTTT. Together with reference TRBV5-6 and TRBJ2-2, the CDR3 gives the full variable domain: DAGVTQSPTHLIKTRGQQVTLRCSPKSGHDTVSWYQQALGQGPQFIFQYYEEEERQRGNFPDRFSGHQFPNYSSELNVNALLLGDSALYLCASSFNPRGVGELFFGEGSRLTVL.

This chain uses TRBV29-1 with TRBJ1-2; 9 nucleotides line up with TRBD1. Germline CDR1 is SQVTM and CDR2 is ANQGSEA. CDR3 length equals 12 residues. With 6 bases clipped from V and 6 bases from J, the junction kept 5 bases outside the gene matches. The CDR3 sequence: CSVGQGRNGYTF. The CDR3 DNA reads TGCAGCGTAGGACAGGGGAGGAATGGCTACACCTTC.

The chain employs TRBV7-9 and TRBJ1-3, with 7 bases matching TRBD1. Looked up from germline, CDR1 is SEHNR and CDR2 is FQNEAQ (reference sequence). J gave up 2 bases and V 4 bases, and 5 bases lay outside the gene matches. This CDR3 has 15 residues. CDR3 loop: CASSSLRGAGNTIYF. CDR3 nucleotides: TGTGCCAGCAGCTCCCTCAGGGGGGCTGGAAACACCATATATTTT.

This chain uses TRBV5-1 with TRBJ2-7, with 11 positions matching TRBD2. Germline assignment: CDR1 SGHRS and CDR2 YFSETQ. The CDR3 contains 16 residues. V shed 0 bases and J 7 bases; nucleotides not matched to a gene: 9. The CDR3 loop is CASSLVVAGGPGEQYF. CDR3 nucleotide sequence: TGCGCCAGCAGCTTGGTGGTAGCGGGAGGGCCGGGAGAGCAGTACTTC.

This clone was recorded only once. V is TRBV7-9 and J is TRBJ1-6, with D possibly matching TRBD1 (5 bases). This CDR3 spans 15 amino acids. CDR1 SEHNR and CDR2 FQNEAQ come from the germline V gene (reference sequence). V was pared by 1 base and J by 7 bases, with 11 bases between. The CDR3 DNA sequence: TGTGCCAGCAGCTTAGTTGGGTCAGGGAATTCACCCCTCCACTTT. The encoded protein is CASSLVGSGNSPLHF. The full variable domain, rest sourced from reference TRBV7-9 and TRBJ1-6, is DTGVSQNPRHKITKRGQNVTFRCDPISEHNRLYWYRQTLGQGPEFLTYFQNEAQLEKSRLLSDRFSAERPKGSFSTLEIQRTEQGDSAMYLCASSLVGSGNSPLHFGNGTRLTVT.

This chain joins TRBV19 and TRBJ2-1; 11 bases map to TRBD2. This CDR3 contains 17 residues. Germline assignment: CDR1 LNHDA and CDR2 SQIVND (reference sequence). Unmatched junction bases numbered 8, after V lost 0 bases and J lost 7 bases. The CDR3 protein is CASSIDPTSGKSNEQFF. CDR3 nucleotides: TGTGCCAGTAGTATAGACCCGACTAGCGGGAAGTCGAATGAGCAGTTCTTC.

V usage is TRBV9 and J usage is TRBJ2-2; weak D call: TRBD1 (6 bases). V gave up 5 bases and J gave up 6 bases, with 14 bases separating them. Germline CDR1 SGDLS, CDR2 YYNGEE. The CDR3 has 14 residues. The CDR3 spells CASSVNWGPGELFF. Here the CDR3 DNA reads TGTGCCAGCAGTGTAAACTGGGGGCCCGGGGAGCTGTTTTTT. The full variable domain, in which reference TRBV9 and TRBJ2-2 provide the parts outside the CDR3, is DSGVTQTPKHLITATGQRVTLRCSPRSGDLSVYWYQQSLDQGLQFLIQYYNGEERAKGNILERFSAQQFPDLHSELNLSSLELGDSALYFCASSVNWGPGELFFGEGSRLTVL.

On this clone itself: The junction departs from germline at one end; a sequencing error may be responsible. This chain joins TRBV9 and TRBJ2-2; TRBD1 aligns across 7 bases. From germline, CDR1 is SGDLS and CDR2 YYNGEE. This CDR3 is built from 15 residues. The CDR3 loop is CASSALGQNTGELFF. The CDR3 DNA is TGTGCCAGCAGCGCTTTGGGACAGAACACTGGGGAGCTGTTTTTT.

This rearrangement joins TRBV30 to TRBJ2-1, with 9 positions matching TRBD2. Germline loops: CDR1 GTSNPN, CDR2 SVGIG (reference sequence). CDR3 length: 13 amino acids. The V gene end was trimmed by 0 bases and the J gene end by 15 bases; junction bases not matched to a gene: 9. The CDR3 loop reads CAWSVLRLAAPFF. The CDR3 DNA sequence: TGTGCCTGGAGTGTTTTGAGACTAGCGGCACCGTTCTTC.

The CDR3 region has the DNA TGTGCCAGCAGTGAGGAGGGACGGTCGAATGAAAAACTGTTTTTT. It specifies CASSEEGRSNEKLFF. The chain employs TRBV2 and TRBJ1-4; the D gene is possibly TRBD1 (5 bases). The V gene's germline CDR1 is SNHLY and CDR2 FYNNEI. Deletions cut 3 bases from V and 5 bases from J, with 13 bases between. The CDR3 sequence is 15 residues long.

The chain recombines TRBV6-5 with TRBJ2-3; D unresolved. Germline V CDR1 and CDR2: MNHEY, SVGAGI. The ends were cut back, 4 bases at V and 0 bases at J, with 11 bases in the middle. The CDR3 runs to 15 residues. CDR3 amino acids: CASSLRRDSTDTQYF. DNA of the CDR3: TGTGCCAGCAGTTTGCGGCGAGACAGCACAGATACGCAGTATTTT.

This chain joins TRBV20-1 and TRBJ2-7, with TRBD2 matching over 7 bases. The J segment lost 3 bases and the V segment lost 5 bases, leaving 1 base of the junction unmatched. Germline V gene lookup returns CDR1 DFQATT and CDR2 SNEGSKA (reference sequence). This CDR3 is 11 amino acids long. In nucleotides, the CDR3 is TGCAGTGCTGGGACTAACTACGAGCAGTACTTC. Residues: CSAGTNYEQYF.

The gene calls are TRBV9 and TRBJ2-1, with TRBD2 matching 9 bases. J lost 6 bases, V lost 2 bases, and 12 bases had no gene match. Germline V lookup: CDR1 SGDLS, CDR2 YYNGEE. The CDR3 has 17 amino acids. The CDR3 sequence: CASSVGSSSGRVNEQFF. CDR3 nucleotide sequence: TGTGCCAGCAGCGTCGGATCTAGTAGCGGGAGAGTCAATGAGCAGTTCTTC.

The V gene is TRBV28, the J gene TRBJ1-4, with D tentatively TRBD1 (5 bases). The germline V gene encodes CDR1 MDHEN and CDR2 SYDVKM. V lost 6 bases, J lost 0 bases, and 11 bases lay in between. The CDR3 has 15 residues. The CDR3: CASRLGGATNEKLFF. The CDR3 DNA follows: TGTGCCAGCAGACTCGGGGGGGCAACTAATGAAAAACTGTTTTTT.

Notes on this clone: Other nucleotide sequences in the sample specify the same CDR3. V usage is TRBV19 and J usage is TRBJ2-7; 8 bases fit TRBD1. The CDR3 totals 15 residues. Germline V gives CDR1 LNHDA, CDR2 SQIVND (reference sequence). V trimming: 7 bases; J trimming: 3 bases; junction bases outside the gene matches: 11. The CDR3 nucleotides read TGTGCCAGTACCGCGCCAGGACAGGGTATCTACGAGCAGTACTTC. As protein: CASTAPGQGIYEQYF.

The CDR3 is CASSGSGSSTDTQYF. CDR3 DNA: TGTGCCAGCAGTGGCAGCGGATCTAGCACAGATACGCAGTATTTT. The gene calls are TRBV28 and TRBJ2-3; possibly TRBD2 for D (5 bases). In germline, CDR1 is MDHEN, CDR2 SYDVKM. V was cut by 5 bases and J by 0 bases, with 12 bases left in between. The CDR3 length is 15 residues.